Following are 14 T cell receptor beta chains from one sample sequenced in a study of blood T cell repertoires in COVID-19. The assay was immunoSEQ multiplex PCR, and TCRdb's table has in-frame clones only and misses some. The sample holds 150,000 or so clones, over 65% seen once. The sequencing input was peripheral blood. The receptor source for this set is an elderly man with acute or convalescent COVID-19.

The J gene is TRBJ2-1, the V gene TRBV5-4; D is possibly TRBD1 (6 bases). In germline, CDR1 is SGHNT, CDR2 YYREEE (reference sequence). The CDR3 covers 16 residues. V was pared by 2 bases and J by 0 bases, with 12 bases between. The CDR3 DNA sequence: TGTGCCAGCAGCTTCATAGGACAGAGCTCCTACAATGAGCAGTTCTTC. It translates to CASSFIGQSSYNEQFF.

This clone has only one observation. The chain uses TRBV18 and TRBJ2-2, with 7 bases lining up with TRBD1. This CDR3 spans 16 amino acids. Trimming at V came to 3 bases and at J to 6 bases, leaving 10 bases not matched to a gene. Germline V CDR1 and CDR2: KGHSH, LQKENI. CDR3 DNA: TGTGCCAGCTCACCCCCCTCGACAGGGAAGGCCGGGGAGCTGTTTTTT. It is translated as CASSPPSTGKAGELFF.

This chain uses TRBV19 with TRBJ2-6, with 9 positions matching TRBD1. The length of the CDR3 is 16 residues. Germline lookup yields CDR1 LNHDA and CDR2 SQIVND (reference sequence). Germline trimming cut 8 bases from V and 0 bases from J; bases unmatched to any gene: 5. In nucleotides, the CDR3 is TGTGCCAGTGCCGGGACAGGGATCTCTGGGGCCAACGTCCTGACTTTC. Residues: CASAGTGISGANVLTF.

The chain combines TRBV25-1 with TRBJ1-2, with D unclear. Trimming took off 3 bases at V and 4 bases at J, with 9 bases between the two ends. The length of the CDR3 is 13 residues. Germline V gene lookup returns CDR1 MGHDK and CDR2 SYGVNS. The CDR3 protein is CASSDFATYGYTF. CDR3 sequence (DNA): TGTGCCAGCAGTGACTTCGCTACCTATGGCTACACCTTC.

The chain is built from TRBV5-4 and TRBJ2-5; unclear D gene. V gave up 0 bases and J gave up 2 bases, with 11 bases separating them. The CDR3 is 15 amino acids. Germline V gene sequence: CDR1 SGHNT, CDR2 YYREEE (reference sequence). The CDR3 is CASSLDLDKQETQYF. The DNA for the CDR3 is TGTGCCAGCAGCTTGGACCTTGACAAGCAAGAGACCCAGTACTTC.

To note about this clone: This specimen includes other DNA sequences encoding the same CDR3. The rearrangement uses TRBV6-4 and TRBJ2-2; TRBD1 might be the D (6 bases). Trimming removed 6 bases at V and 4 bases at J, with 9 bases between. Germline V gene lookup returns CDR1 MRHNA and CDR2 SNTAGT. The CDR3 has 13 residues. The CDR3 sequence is CASSGQTTGELFF. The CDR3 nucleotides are TGTGCCAGCAGCGGACAGACCACCGGGGAGCTGTTTTTT.

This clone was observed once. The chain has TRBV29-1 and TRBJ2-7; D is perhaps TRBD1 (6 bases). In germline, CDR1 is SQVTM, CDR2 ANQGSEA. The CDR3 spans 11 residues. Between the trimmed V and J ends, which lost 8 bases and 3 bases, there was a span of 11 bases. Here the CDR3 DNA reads TGCAGCCCGGGACAAAACTACGAGCAGTACGTC. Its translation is CSPGQNYEQYV.

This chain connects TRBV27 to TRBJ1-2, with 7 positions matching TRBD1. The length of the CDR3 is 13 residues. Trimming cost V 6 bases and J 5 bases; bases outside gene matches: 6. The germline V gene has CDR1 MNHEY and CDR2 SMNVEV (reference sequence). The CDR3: CASSKDRKYGYTF. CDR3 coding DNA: TGTGCCAGCAGCAAGGACAGGAAATATGGCTACACCTTC.

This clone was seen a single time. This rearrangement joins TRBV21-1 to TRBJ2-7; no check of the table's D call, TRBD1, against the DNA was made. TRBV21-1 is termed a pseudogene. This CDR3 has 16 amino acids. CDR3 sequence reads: CASSKDLGTGGPEQYF. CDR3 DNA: TGTGCCAGCAGCAAAGATCTAGGGACAGGGGGGCCCGAGCAGTACTTC.

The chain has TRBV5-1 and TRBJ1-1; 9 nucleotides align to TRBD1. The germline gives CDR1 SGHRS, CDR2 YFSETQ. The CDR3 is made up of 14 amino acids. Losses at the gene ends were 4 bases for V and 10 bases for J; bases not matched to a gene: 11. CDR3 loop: CASSDPGQGIPAFF. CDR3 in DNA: TGCGCCAGCAGCGACCCGGGACAGGGAATACCAGCTTTCTTT.

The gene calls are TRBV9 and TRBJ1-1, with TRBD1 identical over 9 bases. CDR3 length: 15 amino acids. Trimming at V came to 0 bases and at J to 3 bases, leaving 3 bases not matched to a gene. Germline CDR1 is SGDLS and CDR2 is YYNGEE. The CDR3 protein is CASSVGDRDHTEAFF. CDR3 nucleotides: TGTGCCAGCAGCGTAGGGGACAGGGACCACACTGAAGCTTTCTTT.

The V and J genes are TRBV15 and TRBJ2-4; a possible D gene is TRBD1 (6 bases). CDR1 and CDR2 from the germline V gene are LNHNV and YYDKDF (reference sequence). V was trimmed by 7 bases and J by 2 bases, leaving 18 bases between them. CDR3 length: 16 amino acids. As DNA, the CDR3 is TGTGCCACCACCCCGTCAGGGGCGGCGACCAAAAACATTCAGTACTTC. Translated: CATTPSGAATKNIQYF.

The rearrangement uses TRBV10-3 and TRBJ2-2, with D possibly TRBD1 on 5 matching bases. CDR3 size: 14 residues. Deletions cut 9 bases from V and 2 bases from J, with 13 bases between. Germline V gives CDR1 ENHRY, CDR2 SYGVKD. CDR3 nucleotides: TGTGCCATAAGAGAGACAGTAAACACCGGGGAGCTGTTTTTT. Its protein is CAIRETVNTGELFF.

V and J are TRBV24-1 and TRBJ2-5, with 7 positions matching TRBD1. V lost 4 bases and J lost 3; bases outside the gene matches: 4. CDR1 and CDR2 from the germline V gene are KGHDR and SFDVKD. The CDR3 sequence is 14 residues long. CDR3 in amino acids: CATSEEGAKETQYF. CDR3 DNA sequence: TGTGCCACCAGTGAAGAGGGGGCTAAAGAGACCCAGTACTTC.